These 13 T cell receptor beta chains came from one sample sequenced in a study of cytomegalovirus exposure and HLA in healthy donors. The PCR was carried out with 60 Vbeta primers and 13 Jbeta primers. Assay used: immunoSEQ multiplex PCR; TCRdb lists only in-frame clones, some missing. Of around 120,000 clones listed, less than 75% were seen once; the top ten hold 4.1%. The sample taken for sequencing was PBMCs. The receptors derive from a woman between 40 and 50 years old in good health and CMV-seronegative.

The chain is built from TRBV7-9 and TRBJ2-1; tentative D call: TRBD1 (6 bases). Trimming pared 1 base from V and 6 bases from J, leaving 25 bases between. CDR1 SEHNR and CDR2 FQNEAQ come from the germline V gene (reference sequence). The CDR3 consists of 19 residues. In DNA form, the CDR3 reads TGTGCCAGCAGCTTAGTCCCCCTACAGGGACCTCGGGCTAGCAATGAGCAGTTCTTC. This gives the protein CASSLVPLQGPRASNEQFF. The variable domain in full, completed from reference TRBV7-9 and TRBJ2-1, reads DTGVSQNPRHKITKRGQNVTFRCDPISEHNRLYWYRQTLGQGPEFLTYFQNEAQLEKSRLLSDRFSAERPKGSFSTLEIQRTEQGDSAMYLCASSLVPLQGPRASNEQFFGPGTRLTVL.

The V and J genes are TRBV7-3 and TRBJ2-3; TRBD2 agrees at 9 bases. Germline V lookup: CDR1 SGHTA, CDR2 FQGTGA. The CDR3 sequence is 15 residues long. V lost 6 bases, J lost 0 bases, and 4 bases stayed unmatched. CDR3 protein: CASRAGGASTDTQYF. CDR3 DNA sequence: TGTGCCAGCAGGGCGGGGGGGGCAAGCACAGATACGCAGTATTTT. The full variable domain, completed using reference TRBV7-3 and TRBJ2-3, is GAGVSQTPSNKVTEKGKYVELRCDPISGHTALYWYRQSLGQGPEFLIYFQGTGAADDSGLPNDRFFAVRPEGSVSTLKIQRTERGDSAVYLCASRAGGASTDTQYFGPGTRLTVL.

V and J are TRBV19 and TRBJ2-1; the D is unclear. Germline V CDR1 and CDR2: LNHDA, SQIVND (reference sequence). This CDR3 comprises 16 residues. Trimming shortened V by 2 bases and J by 4 bases, and 15 bases separated the two germline ends. CDR3 nucleotide sequence: TGTGCCAGTAGTATACTAAATACCCCAAAATACAATGAGCAGTTCTTC. Translated, it gives CASSILNTPKYNEQFF.

This chain links TRBV9 with TRBJ1-2; 7 bases match TRBD1. This CDR3 has 15 amino acids. J gave up 7 bases and V 4 bases, and 13 bases lay outside the gene matches. The germline V gene encodes CDR1 SGDLS and CDR2 YYNGEE. CDR3 loop: CASSPWDRFPFGYTF. CDR3 DNA sequence: TGTGCCAGCAGCCCATGGGACAGATTTCCCTTTGGCTACACCTTC.

DNA for the CDR3: TGCGCCAGCAGCCAAGATCAACTCGGGACACTTCTCTCTGGGGCCAACGTCCTGACTTTC. Translating it yields CASSQDQLGTLLSGANVLTF. The chain joins TRBV4-1 to TRBJ2-6, with D maybe TRBD1 (6 bases). The CDR3 is made up of 20 amino acids. V lost 0 bases and J lost 0, with 18 bases in between. Germline V gene sequence: CDR1 MGHRA, CDR2 YSYEKL.

Only one count was recorded for this clone. The chain recombines TRBV6-5 with TRBJ1-1; D remains ambiguous. The V end was cut by 5 bases, the J end by 1 base, with 8 bases between. The germline V gene has CDR1 MNHEY and CDR2 SVGAGI. This CDR3 spans 13 amino acids. The CDR3, as DNA: TGTGCCAGCAGTGAGAGGGAGAACACTGAAGCTTTCTTT. Residues: CASSERENTEAFF.

The rearrangement links TRBV29-1 to TRBJ2-3; 11 bases align to TRBD1. The CDR3 spans 15 residues. Germline V gene sequence: CDR1 SQVTM, CDR2 ANQGSEA. Trimming at V came to 3 bases and at J to 0 bases, leaving 2 bases not matched to a gene. In nucleotides, the CDR3 is TGCAGCGTTGAGGGACAGGGGGGGAGCACAGATACGCAGTATTTT. Translating it yields CSVEGQGGSTDTQYF.

This rearrangement joins TRBV5-8 to TRBJ2-5, with TRBD1 as a possible D gene (5 bases). V shed 4 bases and J shed 3 bases, with 7 bases lying between them. Germline V gene lookup returns CDR1 SGHTS and CDR2 YDEGEE. The CDR3 contains 12 residues. CDR3: CASSIGEETQYF. Written as DNA, the CDR3 is TGTGCCAGCAGCATAGGGGAAGAGACCCAGTACTTC.

The chain joins TRBV7-9 to TRBJ1-2; 7 positions match TRBD1. V lost 4 bases, J lost 2 bases, and 13 bases stayed unmatched. The CDR3 is 17 residues long. The V gene's germline CDR1 is SEHNR and CDR2 FQNEAQ (reference sequence). The CDR3: CASSSNQGGTMNYGYTF. The CDR3 DNA is TGTGCCAGCAGCTCGAACCAGGGGGGCACGATGAACTATGGCTACACCTTC.

The chain joins TRBV5-4 to TRBJ2-2, with 9 bases matching TRBD2. This CDR3 contains 16 residues. CDR1 and CDR2 (germline): SGHNT, YYREEE (reference sequence). Losses at the gene ends were 4 bases for V and 5 bases for J; bases not matched to a gene: 9. Here the CDR3 reads CASSALGAGGTGELFF. CDR3 nucleotides: TGTGCCAGCAGCGCCCTAGGAGCGGGAGGTACCGGGGAGCTGTTTTTT.

This chain uses TRBV27 with TRBJ1-6, with 8 positions matching TRBD1. Trimming cost V 6 bases and J 10 bases; bases outside gene matches: 14. This CDR3 contains 16 residues. CDR1 and CDR2 from the germline V gene are MNHEY and SMNVEV (reference sequence). Written as DNA, the CDR3 is TGTGCCAGCAGGAACACACGGACAGGGCTTAGCTCACCCCTCCACTTT. Residues: CASRNTRTGLSSPLHF.

The gene calls are TRBV6-5 and TRBJ1-2; 9 nucleotides line up with TRBD1. The CDR3 is 15 amino acids. V lost 7 bases to trimming and J lost 6 bases; unmatched junction nucleotides: 12. Looked up from germline, CDR1 is MNHEY and CDR2 is SVGAGI. The CDR3 DNA is TGTGCCAGCAATCCCAACAGGGGGCAATGGGATGGCTACACCTTC. Amino acid sequence: CASNPNRGQWDGYTF.

The gene calls are TRBV7-9 and TRBJ2-2, with a weak D call TRBD1 (6 bases). Trimming cost V 5 bases and J 7 bases, with 23 bases left between them. The CDR3 has 17 residues. From germline, CDR1 is SEHNR and CDR2 FQNEAQ (reference sequence). CDR3 coding DNA: TGTGCCAGCAGCCCACTATATATAACAGGGATGGTCGGGGAGCTGTTTTTT. It encodes CASSPLYITGMVGELFF.